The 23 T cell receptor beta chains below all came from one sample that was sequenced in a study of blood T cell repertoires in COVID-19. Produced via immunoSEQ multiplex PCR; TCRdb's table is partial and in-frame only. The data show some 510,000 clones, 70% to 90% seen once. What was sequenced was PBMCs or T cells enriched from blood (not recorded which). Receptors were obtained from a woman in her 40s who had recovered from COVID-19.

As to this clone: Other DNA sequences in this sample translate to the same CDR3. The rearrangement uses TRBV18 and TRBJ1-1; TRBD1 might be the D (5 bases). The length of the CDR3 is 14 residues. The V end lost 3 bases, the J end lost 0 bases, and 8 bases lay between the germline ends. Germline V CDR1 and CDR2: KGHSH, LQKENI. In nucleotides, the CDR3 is TGTGCCAGCTCACCCGCGGGGCTGAACACTGAAGCTTTCTTT. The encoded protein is CASSPAGLNTEAFF.

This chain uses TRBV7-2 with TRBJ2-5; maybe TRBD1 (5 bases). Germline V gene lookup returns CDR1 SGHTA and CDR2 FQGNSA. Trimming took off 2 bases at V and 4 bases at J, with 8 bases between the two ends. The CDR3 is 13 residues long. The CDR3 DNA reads TGTGCCAGCAGCTTATGGGGCAGAGAGACCCAGTACTTC. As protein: CASSLWGRETQYF.

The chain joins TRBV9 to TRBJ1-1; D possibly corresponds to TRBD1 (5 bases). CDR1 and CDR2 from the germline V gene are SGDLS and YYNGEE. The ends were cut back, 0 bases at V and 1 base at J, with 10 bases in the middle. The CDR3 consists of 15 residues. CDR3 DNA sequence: TGTGCCAGCAGCGTAGCGGGCAGGGAGAACACTGAAGCTTTCTTT. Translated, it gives CASSVAGRENTEAFF.

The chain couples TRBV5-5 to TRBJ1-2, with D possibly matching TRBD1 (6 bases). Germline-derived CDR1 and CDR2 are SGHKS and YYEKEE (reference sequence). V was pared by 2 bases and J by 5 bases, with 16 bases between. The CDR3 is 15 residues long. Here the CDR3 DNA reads TGTGCCAGCAGCTTTTCTACGGACAGAATTTATGGCTACACCTTC. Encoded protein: CASSFSTDRIYGYTF.

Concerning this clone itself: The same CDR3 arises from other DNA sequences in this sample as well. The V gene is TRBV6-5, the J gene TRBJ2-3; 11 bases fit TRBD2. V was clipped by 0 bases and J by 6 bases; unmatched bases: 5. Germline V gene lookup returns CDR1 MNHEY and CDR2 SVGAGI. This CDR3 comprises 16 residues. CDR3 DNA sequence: TGTGCCAGCAGTTACTCTAGCGGGAGGGCCGGGGATACGCAGTATTTT. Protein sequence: CASSYSSGRAGDTQYF.

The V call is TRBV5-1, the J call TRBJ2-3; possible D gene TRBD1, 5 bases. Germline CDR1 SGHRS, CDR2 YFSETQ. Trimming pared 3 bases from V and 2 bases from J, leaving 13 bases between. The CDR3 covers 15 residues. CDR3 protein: CASSSNGAATDTQYF. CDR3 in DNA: TGCGCCAGCAGCTCCAATGGGGCAGCCACAGATACGCAGTATTTT. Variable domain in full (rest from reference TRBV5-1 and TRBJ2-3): KAGVTQTPRYLIKTRGQQVTLSCSPISGHRSVSWYQQTPGQGLQFLFEYFSETQRNKGNFPGRFSGRQFSNSRSEMNVSTLELGDSALYLCASSSNGAATDTQYFGPGTRLTVL.

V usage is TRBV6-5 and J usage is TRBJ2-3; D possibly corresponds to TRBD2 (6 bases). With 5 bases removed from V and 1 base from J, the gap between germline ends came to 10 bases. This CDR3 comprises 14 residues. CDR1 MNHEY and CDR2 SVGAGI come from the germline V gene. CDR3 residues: CASSKLAGTDTQYF. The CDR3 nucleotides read TGTGCCAGCAGTAAACTAGCTGGCACAGATACGCAGTATTTT.

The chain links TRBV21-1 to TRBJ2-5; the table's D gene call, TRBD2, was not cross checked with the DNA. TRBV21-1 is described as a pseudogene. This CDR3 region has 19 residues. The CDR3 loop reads CASSLGGTSGMGSQETQYF. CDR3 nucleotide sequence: TGTGCCAGCAGCTTGGGGGGGACTAGCGGGATGGGGAGCCAAGAGACCCAGTACTTC.

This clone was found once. This CDR3 reads CAAGSYGYTF. CDR3 sequence (DNA): TGTGCGGCGGGGTCCTACGGCTACACCTTC. The chain combines TRBV6-5 with TRBJ1-2; D not resolved. CDR1 is MNHEY, CDR2 SVGAGI, per germline. The CDR3 extends over 10 amino acids.

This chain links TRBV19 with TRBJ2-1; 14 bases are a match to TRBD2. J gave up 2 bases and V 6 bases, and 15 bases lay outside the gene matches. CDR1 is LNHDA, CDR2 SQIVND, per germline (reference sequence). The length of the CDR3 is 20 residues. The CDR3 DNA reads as TGTGCCAGTAGCACCCCTGTGGGGACTAGCGGGAGTTGGACCTACAATGAGCAGTTCTTC. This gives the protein CASSTPVGTSGSWTYNEQFF.

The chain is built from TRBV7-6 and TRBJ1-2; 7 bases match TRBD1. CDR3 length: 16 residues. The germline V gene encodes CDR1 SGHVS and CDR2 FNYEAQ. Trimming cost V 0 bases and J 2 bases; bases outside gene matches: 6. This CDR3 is CASSLAQGGLNYGYTF. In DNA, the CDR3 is TGTGCCAGCAGCTTAGCGCAAGGGGGCCTCAACTATGGCTACACCTTC. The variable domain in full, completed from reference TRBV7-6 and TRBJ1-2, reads GAGVSQSPRYKVTKRGQDVALRCDPISGHVSLYWYRQALGQGPEFLTYFNYEAQQDKSGLPNDRFSAERPEGSISTLTIQRTEQRDSAMYRCASSLAQGGLNYGYTFGSGTRLTVV.

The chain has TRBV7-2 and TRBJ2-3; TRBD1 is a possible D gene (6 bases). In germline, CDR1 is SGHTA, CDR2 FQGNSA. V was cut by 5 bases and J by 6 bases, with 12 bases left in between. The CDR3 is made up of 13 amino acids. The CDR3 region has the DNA TGTGCCAGCAGCCCCGCAGGGGCGGATACGCAGTATTTT. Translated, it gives CASSPAGADTQYF.

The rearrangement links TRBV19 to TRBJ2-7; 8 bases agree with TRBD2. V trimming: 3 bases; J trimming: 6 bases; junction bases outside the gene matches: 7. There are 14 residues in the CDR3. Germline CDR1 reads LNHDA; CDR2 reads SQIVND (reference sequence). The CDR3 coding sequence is TGTGCCAGTAGTATTGGCGGGAGGCCATTCGAGCAGTACTTC. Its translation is CASSIGGRPFEQYF.

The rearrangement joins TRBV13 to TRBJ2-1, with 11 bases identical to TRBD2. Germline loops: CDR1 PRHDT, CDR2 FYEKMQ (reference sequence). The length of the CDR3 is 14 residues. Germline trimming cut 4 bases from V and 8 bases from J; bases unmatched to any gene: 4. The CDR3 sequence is CASSSGLAGYEQFF. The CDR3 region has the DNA TGTGCCAGCAGCTCTGGACTAGCGGGTTATGAGCAGTTCTTC.

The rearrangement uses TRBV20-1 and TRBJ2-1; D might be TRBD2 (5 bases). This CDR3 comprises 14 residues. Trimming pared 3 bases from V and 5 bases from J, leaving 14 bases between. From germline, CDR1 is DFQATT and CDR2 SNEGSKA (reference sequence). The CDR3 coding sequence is TGCAGTGCTAGTACCCTTACTAGGGACAATGAGCAGTTCTTC. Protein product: CSASTLTRDNEQFF.

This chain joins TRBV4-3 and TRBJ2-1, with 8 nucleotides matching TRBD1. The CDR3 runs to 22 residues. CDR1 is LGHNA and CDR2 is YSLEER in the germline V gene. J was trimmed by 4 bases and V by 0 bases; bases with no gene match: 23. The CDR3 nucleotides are TGCGCCAGCAGCCAAGATCGGGGTCGGGACAGGACTTATTACCCTAATTACAATGAGCAGTTCTTC. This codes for CASSQDRGRDRTYYPNYNEQFF.

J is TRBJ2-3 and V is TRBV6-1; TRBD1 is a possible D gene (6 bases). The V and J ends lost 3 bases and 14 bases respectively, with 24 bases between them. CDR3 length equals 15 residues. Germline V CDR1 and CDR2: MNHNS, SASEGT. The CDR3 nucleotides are TGTGCCAGCAGTGAGAAGATGTCAGGGGTCCCACCTCGGTATTTT. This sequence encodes CASSEKMSGVPPRYF.

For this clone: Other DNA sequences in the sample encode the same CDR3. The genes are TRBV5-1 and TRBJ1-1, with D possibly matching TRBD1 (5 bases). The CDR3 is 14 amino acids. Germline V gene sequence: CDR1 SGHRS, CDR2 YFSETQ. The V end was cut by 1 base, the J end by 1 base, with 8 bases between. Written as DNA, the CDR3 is TGCGCCAGCAGCTTGAGCGGGGGGAACACTGAAGCTTTCTTT. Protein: CASSLSGGNTEAFF.

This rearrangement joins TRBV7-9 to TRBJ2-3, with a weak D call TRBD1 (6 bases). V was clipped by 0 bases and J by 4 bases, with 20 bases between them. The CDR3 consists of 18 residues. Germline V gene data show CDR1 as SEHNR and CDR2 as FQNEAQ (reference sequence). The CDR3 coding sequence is TGTGCCAGCAGCTTAGCGCAGGGCAGGGGATATGATCCAGATACGCAGTATTTT. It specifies CASSLAQGRGYDPDTQYF.

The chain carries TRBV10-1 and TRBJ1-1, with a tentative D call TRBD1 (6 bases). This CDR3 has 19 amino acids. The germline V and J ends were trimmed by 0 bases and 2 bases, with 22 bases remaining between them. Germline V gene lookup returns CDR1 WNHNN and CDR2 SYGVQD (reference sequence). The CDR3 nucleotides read TGCGCCAGCAGTGAGTCGCATGCAGATTTGGACAGAAAAAACACTGAAGCTTTCTTT. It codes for CASSESHADLDRKNTEAFF.

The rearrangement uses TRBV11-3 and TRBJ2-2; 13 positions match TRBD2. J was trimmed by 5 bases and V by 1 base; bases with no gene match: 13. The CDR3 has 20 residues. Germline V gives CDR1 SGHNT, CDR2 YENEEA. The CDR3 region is CASSLGGLAGFSEVTGELFF. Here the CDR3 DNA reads TGTGCCAGCAGCTTAGGGGGACTAGCGGGATTCTCTGAGGTGACCGGGGAGCTGTTTTTT.

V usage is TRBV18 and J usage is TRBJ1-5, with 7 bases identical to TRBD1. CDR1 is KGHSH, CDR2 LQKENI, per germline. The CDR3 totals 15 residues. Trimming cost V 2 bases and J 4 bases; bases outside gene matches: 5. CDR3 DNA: TGTGCCAGCTCACCAGGGGCAGGGGGTAATCAGCCCCAGCATTTT. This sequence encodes CASSPGAGGNQPQHF.

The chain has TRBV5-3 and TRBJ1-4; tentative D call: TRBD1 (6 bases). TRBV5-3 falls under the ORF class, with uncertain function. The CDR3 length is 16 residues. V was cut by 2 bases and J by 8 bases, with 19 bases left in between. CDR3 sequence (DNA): TGTGCCAGAAGCTTATCGTGGCCCAGGGGAAGAGAAAAACTGTTTTTT. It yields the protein CARSLSWPRGREKLFF.